The rows below give T cell receptor beta chains drawn from one sample of a study of T-cell memory formation after mild COVID-19. TCRdb redid the calling of the 5' RACE reads with MiXCR, one entry per CDR3 protein. There are 300,000 to 400,000 distinct CDR3 sequences in the sample; approximately 27% occur only once, and about 14% lies in the top ten. The material sequenced was PBMCs or a T cell subset sorted from them (not recorded which). The receptors here all came from an adult woman who had mild COVID-19 (a few samples of this study predate the infection). Cell type and time point are not known. The CDR3 runs from the conserved cysteine through the conserved F or W.

v_gene	j_gene	CDR3aa
TRBV5-1	TRBJ2-1	CASSPRETSVRNEQFF
TRBV5-1	TRBJ2-6	CASSPFGDSGANVLTF
TRBV9	TRBJ2-3	CASSVEVFTDTQYF
TRBV4-3	TRBJ2-3	CASSQSGGGDTQYF
TRBV12-3/TRBV12-4	TRBJ1-2	CASSLGGSYYGYTF
TRBV6-6	TRBJ2-3	CASSYTEASTDTQYF
TRBV3-1	TRBJ1-3	CANWGLAGNTIYF
TRBV4-2	TRBJ2-5	CASSQDRERGGRETQYF
TRBV7-6	TRBJ2-7	CASSIGTGTTYEQYF
TRBV6-5	TRBJ1-1	CASSYSRQGNTEAFF
TRBV20-1	TRBJ2-3	CSALSRRDTQYF
TRBV20-1	TRBJ1-6	CSAWTDSSYNSPLHF
TRBV29-1	TRBJ2-3	CSVEGTSGIPDTQYF
TRBV12-3/TRBV12-4	TRBJ2-1	CASSVSGRFSSYNEQFF
TRBV19	TRBJ2-2	CASSITRWNTGELFF
TRBV27	TRBJ2-2	CASSSRDPHFNTGELFF
TRBV4-1	TRBJ2-1	CASSQGLEQFF
TRBV18	TRBJ2-3	CASASGSTDTQYF
TRBV20-1	TRBJ1-1	CSARDGRRNTEAFF
TRBV24-1	TRBJ2-3	CATSDLGPFGTDTQYF
TRBV7-2	TRBJ2-2	CASSRTGVANTGELFF
TRBV5-1	TRBJ2-7	CASSATIRKTYEQYF